A selection of T cell receptor beta chains follows, all from one sample in a study of glioma-infiltrating T cells after dendritic cell vaccination. Here immunoSEQ multiplex PCR was the method, and the copy in TCRdb shows in-frame clones only, minus some. The sample holds about 82,000 clones, about 87% seen once. Material: blood, obtained before dendritic cell vaccination. The receptors stem from a human donor with glioblastoma. CDR3s include the opening cysteine and the closing phenylalanine or tryptophan. The D gene is left open where the match is weak. The size field is filled for only some rows; it gives once, few, many or a size class.

V	size	D	J	DNA	CDR3
TRBV5-1	-	-	TRBJ2-3	TGCGCCAGCAGCGGAGGAGATACGCAGTATTTT	CASSGGDTQYF
TRBV28	-	-	TRBJ2-5	TGTGCCAGCAGCCGCCGTACGACTAGATCAGAGACCCAGTACTTC	CASSRRTTRSETQYF
TRBV5-1	-	-	TRBJ1-2	TGCGCCAGCAGCAGGGACAACCCTAACTATGGCTACACCTTC	CASSRDNPNYGYTF
TRBV2	-	-	TRBJ1-2	TGTGCCAGCAGCCTCTTAGGACAATCTCTAGGGAATAACTATGGCTACACCTTC	CASSLLGQSLGNNYGYTF
TRBV4-1	-	-	TRBJ1-3	TGCGCCAGCAGCCAAACTGAGGAAAACACCATATATTTT	CASSQTEENTIYF
TRBV21-1	-	-	TRBJ2-1	TGTGCCAGCAACCCGAAGGGGGTAGCCGAGCCTTCCGGGGACAATGAGCAGTTCTTC	CASNPKGVAEPSGDNEQFF
TRBV27	-	TRBD2	TRBJ2-4	TGTGCCAGCAGTTTACTGATGGGGGGGAGTCAGTACTTC	CASSLLMGGSQYF
TRBV6-6	-	-	TRBJ1-2	TGTGCCAGCAATCCAACAATTAACTATGGCTACACCTTC	CASNPTINYGYTF
TRBV2	-	TRBD1	TRBJ1-5	TGTGCCAGCCGGGGACAGGGGAAGGGCAATCAGCCCCAGCATTTT	CASRGQGKGNQPQHF
TRBV11-2	-	TRBD1	TRBJ1-4	TGTGCCAGCAGCTTAGGTCAGGGGGCCTGGGTTGAAAAACTGTTTTTT	CASSLGQGAWVEKLFF
TRBV9	-	TRBD2	TRBJ2-5	TGTGCCAGCAGCGTAGGCGGCGGGGGGGCGGGAGAGACCCAGTACTTC	CASSVGGGGAGETQYF
TRBV28	-	TRBD1	TRBJ1-5	TGTGCCAGCAGTTACACAGGGGGCGGCAATCAGCCCCAGCATTTT	CASSYTGGGNQPQHF
TRBV30	-	TRBD1	TRBJ1-4	TGTGCCTGGAGTATCTCGGACAGGATTTCTGAAAAACTGTTTTTT	CAWSISDRISEKLFF
TRBV4-1	-	TRBD1	TRBJ1-1	TGCGCCAGCAGCCAACGACAGGGGGGGAACACTGAAGCTTTCTTT	CASSQRQGGNTEAFF
TRBV5-6	-	-	TRBJ2-3	TGTGCCAGCAGCTCTGGGCCATTGGATACGCAGTATTTT	CASSSGPLDTQYF
TRBV10-3	-	-	TRBJ2-7	TGTGCCATCAGTGAGTCGAAAGGGCAGGGCTACGAGCAGTACTTC	CAISESKGQGYEQYF
TRBV6-1	-	TRBD1	TRBJ1-1	TGTGCCAGCGGGGGACAGGGGTGGGGAACGACTGAAGCTTTCTTT	CASGGQGWGTTEAFF
TRBV14	once	-	TRBJ1-2	TGTGCCAGCAGCCAAGAGGGCCAGGGGATCGGCTACACCTTC	CASSQEGQGIGYTF
TRBV6-1	-	-	TRBJ2-3	TGTGCCAGCAGTGAACAGGGCCCAGATACGCAGTATTTT	CASSEQGPDTQYF
TRBV9	-	-	TRBJ2-3	TGTGCCAGCAGCGTAGCAGTCGCGGGGTTCACAGATACGCAGTATTTT	CASSVAVAGFTDTQYF
TRBV30	-	-	TRBJ2-3	TGTGCCTGGAGTGAGACAACTCCGGGGACAGATACGCAGTATTTT	CAWSETTPGTDTQYF
TRBV2	once	TRBD1	TRBJ2-4	TGTGCCACCGGACAGGGGGAGTTGGCCAAAAACATTCAGTACTTC	CATGQGELAKNIQYF
TRBV5-1	once	TRBD1	TRBJ2-2	TGCGCCAGCAGCCCGTGGTGGACAGGGGAGAGGGAGCTGTTTTTT	CASSPWWTGERELFF
TRBV6-5	-	TRBD1	TRBJ2-7	TGTGCCAGCAGTTACTCGATTGTAGGGACAGGGGGTCAATTCTTC	CASSYSIVGTGGQFF
TRBV9	-	TRBD1	TRBJ2-7	TGTGCCAGCAGCGTAAGGGGACAGGGGGTCTGGGAGCAGTACTTC	CASSVRGQGVWEQYF
TRBV4-1	once	TRBD2	TRBJ2-1	TGCGCCAGCAGCCAAACCGGGACTAGCGGAAACAATGAGCAGTTCTTC	CASSQTGTSGNNEQFF
TRBV19	few	-	TRBJ1-5	TGTGCCAGTAGTACCGGCGCGGGGCGTTATGGCAATCAGCCCCAGCATTTT	CASSTGAGRYGNQPQHF
TRBV9	-	-	TRBJ1-1	TGTGCCAGCAGCGTAGCTCCGTCGGGTGGGAACACTGAAGCTTTCTTT	CASSVAPSGGNTEAFF
TRBV6-1	-	TRBD1	TRBJ1-1	TGTGCCAGCAGTGAAATCCTCGGACAGGGGTCCACTGAAGCTTTCTTT	CASSEILGQGSTEAFF
TRBV6-1	-	TRBD1	TRBJ1-4	TGTGCCAGCAGTGAACAAGGGACAGGGAATGAAAAACTGTTTTTT	CASSEQGTGNEKLFF
TRBV25-1	-	TRBD1	TRBJ2-7	TGTGCCAGCAGTGAGACAGGGGGCTTGTACGAGCAGTACTTC	CASSETGGLYEQYF